A single TCR beta chain is shown here with its context. Its antigen is undetermined. At the DNA level, this CDR3 is encoded by other sequences in the same sample as well. The entry originates in a study of cytomegalovirus exposure and HLA in healthy donors. Sequencing was performed with immunoSEQ multiplex PCR; in TCRdb, only in-frame clones are kept and a portion is missing. The sample has roughly 170,000 clones; more than 65% are singletons. The study's findings and limits: The TCR clusters that emerged in the first cohort tended, a later analysis found, to co-occur in the approximately 130 validation repertoires. Many donors shared some public TCRs, even though most TCR sequences were rare.

Losses at the gene ends were 1 base for V and 3 bases for J; bases not matched to a gene: 0. This CDR3 has 14 amino acids. Germline V gene sequence: CDR1 KGHSH, CDR2 LQKENI. V and J are TRBV18 and TRBJ2-3; 8 nucleotides align to TRBD1. Sequencing input: PBMCs. This TCR was recovered from a woman under 30 in good health and CMV-seropositive. Here the CDR3 DNA reads TGTGCCAGCTCACCACGACAGGGGACAGATACGCAGTATTTT. Its translation is CASSPRQGTDTQYF.